Detailed here is one T cell receptor beta chain. Its antigen is unidentified. The data derive from a study of OX40 agonist ivuxolimab in advanced cancers. Study results and caveats: At doses 0.1 to 3.0 mg/kg, CD4+ and CD8+ clones expanded. Several nonresponders also turned out to have low normalized T-cell clonal expansion.

The CDR3 has 17 amino acids. J lost 6 bases, V lost 3 bases, and 10 bases had no gene match. CDR1 and CDR2 from the germline V gene are MNHNS and SASEGT. Assay used: immunoSEQ multiplex PCR; TCRdb lists only in-frame clones, some missing. This sample yields about 80,000 clones, of which approximately 84% are seen a single time; roughly 25% belongs to the top ten. The cohort excluded patients with autoimmune disease history or systemic immunosuppression. The source of this sequence is an adult with an advanced solid tumor such as melanoma, head and neck, liver or kidney cancer. Source: CD4+ or CD8+ T cells sorted from blood, taken in a trial of the OX40 agonist ivuxolimab. J is TRBJ1-6 and V is TRBV6-1; 8 positions agree with TRBD1. The CDR3: CASSDETGVVGNSPLHF. Here the CDR3 DNA reads TGTGCCAGCAGTGACGAGACAGGGGTAGTGGGTAATTCACCCCTCCACTTT.